This is a list of T cell receptor beta chains from one sample in a study of T-cell memory formation after mild COVID-19. TCRdb reprocessed the 5' RACE reads with MiXCR, giving one entry per CDR3 protein. Of about 560,000 distinct CDR3 sequences in the sample, roughly a sixth were seen once. The sequencing input was PBMCs or a T cell subset sorted from them (not recorded which). The receptors here all came from an adult woman who had mild COVID-19 (a few samples of this study predate the infection). Cell type and time point are not known. Each CDR3 is given with its conserved first and last residue. The order of the fields is clone size, V gene, J gene, D gene, CDR3 DNA, CDR3 protein. The D gene is left open where the match is weak. Expanded clones are given a class, and other clones once, few, many or no size at all.

few	TRBV11-2	TRBJ2-3	NA	TGTGCCAGCAGCTTAGGAACCTGGGGCACAGATACGCAGTATTTT	CASSLGTWGTDTQYF
few	TRBV30	TRBJ1-1	NA	TGTGCCGCTGGGAGTCAGTCCTACACTGAAGCTTTCTTT	CAAGSQSYTEAFF
NA	TRBV11-2	TRBJ2-2	NA	TGTGCCAGCAGCTCCCTGCGATGGGGGGCCACCGGGGAGCTGTTTTTT	CASSSLRWGATGELFF
NA	TRBV7-2	TRBJ2-7	NA	TGTGCCAGCAGAATGCGGGGCATCTCCTACGAGCAGTACTTC	CASRMRGISYEQYF
NA	TRBV7-9	TRBJ1-2	TRBD1	TGTGCCAGCAGCTCCCGGGAAGGGGGCGCCTATGGCTACACCTTC	CASSSREGGAYGYTF
NA	TRBV15	TRBJ2-7	TRBD2	TGTGCCACCAGCATCCGGAGCGGGAGCTCCTACGAGCAGTACTTC	CATSIRSGSSYEQYF
NA	TRBV6-5	TRBJ1-6	NA	TGTGCCAGCAGTCCGCACCCGAGTAATTCACCCCTCCACTTT	CASSPHPSNSPLHF
NA	TRBV24-1	TRBJ2-2	NA	TGTGCCACCAGTGACCAAACCGGCCGACGGATTGCGAACACCGGGGAGCTGTTTTTT	CATSDQTGRRIANTGELFF
NA	TRBV9	TRBJ2-7	NA	TGTGCCAGCAGCGTTGGGGATAGGTCCGAGCAGTACTTC	CASSVGDRSEQYF
few	TRBV20-1	TRBJ2-7	TRBD2	TGCAGTGCTAGAGAAGGATGGACTAGCGGGAACTACGAGCAGTACTTC	CSAREGWTSGNYEQYF
few	TRBV7-3	TRBJ2-3	NA	TGTGCCAGCAGCAAGGGCGCCAAGCGGAGCACAGATACGCAGTATTTT	CASSKGAKRSTDTQYF
few	TRBV5-1	TRBJ2-7	NA	TGCGCCAGCAGCTTGGGTTCGCGGGTCAATTCCTACGAGCAGTACTTC	CASSLGSRVNSYEQYF
NA	TRBV6-2/TRBV6-3	TRBJ2-1	TRBD2	TGTGCCAGCAGTTATGCGGGAGTAGGTCGTAAATCTGTCTACAATGAGCAGTTCTTC	CASSYAGVGRKSVYNEQFF
NA	TRBV5-6	TRBJ2-2	NA	TGTGCCAGCAGTCACCCCGGGGCCGGGGAGCTGTTTTTT	CASSHPGAGELFF
few	TRBV30	TRBJ1-1	NA	TGTGCCTGGAGTGTACCCACGATCCTGAACACTGAAGCTTTCTTT	CAWSVPTILNTEAFF
few	TRBV6-6	TRBJ2-7	TRBD2	TGTGCCAGCAGTTACGGGAGGGCCCGTCGGTTATCCTACGAGCAGTACTTC	CASSYGRARRLSYEQYF
NA	TRBV4-3	TRBJ1-2	NA	TGCGCCAGCAGCCATCCCCAGGGGAAAGGCTACACCTTC	CASSHPQGKGYTF
few	TRBV18	TRBJ1-2	NA	TGTGCCAGCTCCCACCTTTTCGGGAACTATGGCTACACCTTC	CASSHLFGNYGYTF
NA	TRBV24-1	TRBJ2-7	NA	TGTGCCACCAGTGACAGAGACGACGAGCAGTACTTC	CATSDRDDEQYF
few	TRBV6-5	TRBJ1-3	NA	TGTGCCAGCAGTTACTCAACTTGGACAGTGGGAAACACCATATATTTT	CASSYSTWTVGNTIYF
few	TRBV12-5	TRBJ2-1	NA	TGTGCTAGTGGTTCCCGTGTAGGGGGAGTCTCAAATGAGCAGTTCTTC	CASGSRVGGVSNEQFF
few	TRBV5-5	TRBJ2-1	NA	TGTGCCAGCAGCTGGACGAACAATGAGCAGTTCTTC	CASSWTNNEQFF
NA	TRBV7-8	TRBJ2-5	TRBD2	TGTGCCAGCAGCTTAGGGACTAGCGGGGGCAGCGAGACCCAGTACTTC	CASSLGTSGGSETQYF
NA	TRBV7-9	TRBJ2-4	TRBD1	TGTGCCAGCAGCCCCGGGACAGGGAGAGACATTCAGTACTTC	CASSPGTGRDIQYF
few	TRBV13	TRBJ2-5	TRBD2	TGTGCCAGCATCTGGACTAGCGGGGGGTTGGACGAGACCCAGTACTTC	CASIWTSGGLDETQYF
NA	TRBV18	TRBJ2-7	NA	TGTGCCAGCTCGCCTGCCCCGTTTTCCTACGAGCAGTACTTC	CASSPAPFSYEQYF
few	TRBV7-9	TRBJ2-3	TRBD2	TGTGCCAGCAGCTTAGCCGAGGCGGGAGCGGCAGATACGCAGTATTTT	CASSLAEAGAADTQYF
NA	TRBV18	TRBJ1-3	NA	TGTGCCAGCTCACCACCGGGTGCTTCTCTCTCTGGAAACACCATATATTTT	CASSPPGASLSGNTIYF
few	TRBV6-6	TRBJ2-5	TRBD2	TGTGCCAGCCAGAGCGGAGCGGGGTCAGCCCTAGAGACCCAGTACTTC	CASQSGAGSALETQYF
NA	TRBV15	TRBJ2-7	TRBD1	TGTGCCACCAGCGGACGGACAGGGAGGCTCTACGAGCAGTACTTC	CATSGRTGRLYEQYF
NA	TRBV4-3	TRBJ2-7	NA	TGCGCCAGCAGCCAAGACTGGGACCCCACCTACGAGCAGTACTTC	CASSQDWDPTYEQYF
NA	TRBV20-1	TRBJ2-5	NA	TGTAGTCAATTACTGATGGAGACCCAGTACTTC	CSQLLMETQYF
once	TRBV27	TRBJ2-7	TRBD2	TGTGCCAGCAGTTTCGGGAGGGACTACGAGCAGTACTTC	CASSFGRDYEQYF
NA	TRBV7-9	TRBJ2-7	NA	TGTGCCAGCAGCTTAGAAGTTGGGGGAAGGCACGAGCAGTACTTC	CASSLEVGGRHEQYF
many	TRBV7-6	TRBJ2-4	NA	TGTGCCAGCAGCCCCGCCGTTGGGGCCAAAAACATTCAGTACTTC	CASSPAVGAKNIQYF
few	TRBV12-3/TRBV12-4	TRBJ2-7	NA	TGTGCCAGCAGTTTAATGGGAGGGGACAGGAGCTCCTACGAGCAGTACTTC	CASSLMGGDRSSYEQYF
few	TRBV7-9	TRBJ2-7	NA	TGTGCCAGCAGCGGCCGGGACCGCTACGAGCAGTACTTC	CASSGRDRYEQYF
NA	TRBV16	TRBJ2-7	NA	TGTGCCAGCAGCCAGCTAGGGCAGTACTACGAGCAGTACTTC	CASSQLGQYYEQYF
once	TRBV5-6	TRBJ1-1	TRBD1	TGTGCCAGCAGCTTAGCCGGGACAGGGTCTTCTGAAGCTTTCTTT	CASSLAGTGSSEAFF
NA	TRBV7-6	TRBJ2-5	NA	TGTGCCAGCAGCTTAAGGCCCGAGGAGACCCAGTACTTC	CASSLRPEETQYF
few	TRBV12-3/TRBV12-4	TRBJ1-6	TRBD1	TGTGCCAGCAGACCGACCGGGACAGATAATTCACCCCTCCACTTT	CASRPTGTDNSPLHF
many	TRBV4-2	TRBJ2-7	NA	TGTGCCAGCAGCCAAGGGTCCCAGGGAAACTACGAGCAGTACTTC	CASSQGSQGNYEQYF
NA	TRBV5-1	TRBJ2-7	TRBD1	TGCGCCAGCAGCGCCGGGACAGGGGGGTCCGAGCAGTACTTC	CASSAGTGGSEQYF
NA	TRBV4-3	TRBJ2-3	NA	TGCGCCAGCAGCCAAGATAGGAGCGTCGGAGCAGATACGCAGTATTTT	CASSQDRSVGADTQYF
NA	TRBV7-3	TRBJ2-5	NA	TGTGCCAGCAGCCAACAGGGTGGACAAGAGACCCAGTACTTC	CASSQQGGQETQYF
many	TRBV20-1	TRBJ1-1	NA	TGCAGTGCTCTGGGGCAGACGTGGATGAACACTGAAGCTTTCTTT	CSALGQTWMNTEAFF
many	TRBV18	TRBJ2-7	NA	TGTGCCAGCTCAAGCCCCGGGACACCCTACGAGCAGTACTTC	CASSSPGTPYEQYF
NA	TRBV10-3	TRBJ2-5	NA	TGTGCCATCAGTGAGTATGGGACCGAAGAGACCCAGTACTTC	CAISEYGTEETQYF
NA	TRBV4-3	TRBJ1-1	NA	TGCGCCAGCAGCCGAAAGGGTGCCACTGAAGCTTTCTTT	CASSRKGATEAFF
few	TRBV11-3	TRBJ2-1	NA	TGTGCCAGCAGCTCAGGGGGGCCCCCCTACAATGAGCAGTTCTTC	CASSSGGPPYNEQFF
NA	TRBV7-9	TRBJ1-5	NA	TGTGCCAGCAGCTTTTGGGACGGTTGGAACAATCAGCCCCAGCATTTT	CASSFWDGWNNQPQHF
few	TRBV7-9	TRBJ2-7	NA	TGTGCCAGCACCCGGGGCCCCGGGGAGCAGTACTTC	CASTRGPGEQYF
few	TRBV20-1	TRBJ2-3	NA	TGCAGTGCTAGAGATCTCTGGGAGGGGGCAGATACGCAGTATTTT	CSARDLWEGADTQYF
few	TRBV20-1	TRBJ1-1	NA	TGCAGTGCTCGCCCGGGACCCGGAGGAACTGAAGCTTTCTTT	CSARPGPGGTEAFF
NA	TRBV29-1	TRBJ2-3	TRBD1	TGCAGCGTTATACCCGGGACAGGGGGCACAGATACGCAGTATTTT	CSVIPGTGGTDTQYF
NA	TRBV3-1	TRBJ1-1	TRBD1	TGTGCCAGCAGCCAAGAGGGGACAGACACTGAAGCTTTCTTT	CASSQEGTDTEAFF
few	TRBV7-2	TRBJ2-7	TRBD1	TGTGCCAGCGGGAGACAGGGGATCTACGAGCAGTACTTC	CASGRQGIYEQYF
NA	TRBV4-1	TRBJ1-1	TRBD1	TGCGCCAGCAGCCAAGGCCAGGACAGGGGGCACACTGAAGCTTTCTTT	CASSQGQDRGHTEAFF
few	TRBV18	TRBJ2-7	TRBD2	TGTGCCAGCTCACCTTCCGGGACTAGCGGGGTACAGTACTTC	CASSPSGTSGVQYF
few	TRBV29-1	TRBJ2-1	NA	TGCAGCGTTGAACCAGCGGTGGGATACAATGAGCAGTTCTTC	CSVEPAVGYNEQFF